This TCR beta chain originates from a study of CD8 T cells in ankylosing spondylitis. Study-wide points: Prior work had noted some motif variants in reactive arthritis blood and synovial fluid. From matched ankylosing spondylitis synovial fluid, disease-linked clones were reportedly recovered at significantly enriched levels. For ankylosing spondylitis blood, a TCR beta motif of about eight highly homologous variants appeared characteristic.

A word on this clonotype: Antigen specificity is unknown.

This CDR3 comprises 18 residues. CDR1 is SGHAT, CDR2 FQDESV, per germline (reference sequence). V lost 1 base to trimming and J lost 0 bases, with 18 bases between them. The authors made TCR beta libraries by quantitative 5'-RACE with molecular barcodes. From the 5' RACE reads, TCRdb called clonotypes with MiXCR, one entry per CDR3 protein. This table has 340,000 or so distinct CDR3 sequences, under 15% appearing once. This chain uses TRBV11-1 with TRBJ1-1, with D perhaps matching TRBD1 (5 bases). This sequence originates from a male donor with ankylosing spondylitis or in good health (not recorded which). Sequencing input: blood, either unsorted or a sorted T cell fraction (not recorded which). CDR3 DNA sequence: TGTGCCAGCAGCTTAGAACGATATAGGAGGGGCCTGAACACTGAAGCTTTCTTT. Amino acids: CASSLERYRRGLNTEAFF.